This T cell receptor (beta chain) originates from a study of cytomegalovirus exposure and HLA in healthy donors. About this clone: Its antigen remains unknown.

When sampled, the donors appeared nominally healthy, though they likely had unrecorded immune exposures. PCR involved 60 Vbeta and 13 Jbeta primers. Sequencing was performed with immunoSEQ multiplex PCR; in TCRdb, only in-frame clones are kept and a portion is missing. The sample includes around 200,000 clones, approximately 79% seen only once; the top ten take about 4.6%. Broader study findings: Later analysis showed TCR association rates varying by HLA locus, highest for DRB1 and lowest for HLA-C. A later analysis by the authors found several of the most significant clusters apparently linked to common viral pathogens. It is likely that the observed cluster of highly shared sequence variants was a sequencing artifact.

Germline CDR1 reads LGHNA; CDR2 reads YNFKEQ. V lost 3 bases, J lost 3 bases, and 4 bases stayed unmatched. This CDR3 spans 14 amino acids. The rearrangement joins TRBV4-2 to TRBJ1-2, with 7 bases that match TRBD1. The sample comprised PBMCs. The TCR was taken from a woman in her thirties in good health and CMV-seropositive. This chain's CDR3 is CASSQVTGDYGYTF. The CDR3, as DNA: TGTGCCAGCAGCCAGGTCACAGGGGACTATGGCTACACCTTC.